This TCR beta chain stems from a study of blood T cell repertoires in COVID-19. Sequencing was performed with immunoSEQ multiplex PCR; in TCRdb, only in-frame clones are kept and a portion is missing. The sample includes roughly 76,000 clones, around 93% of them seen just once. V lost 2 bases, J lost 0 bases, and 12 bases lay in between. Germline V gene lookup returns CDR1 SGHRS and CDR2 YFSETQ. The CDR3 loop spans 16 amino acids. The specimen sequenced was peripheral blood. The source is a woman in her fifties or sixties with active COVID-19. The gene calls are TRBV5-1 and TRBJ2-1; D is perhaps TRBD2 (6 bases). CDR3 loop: CASSFSSETSYNEQFF. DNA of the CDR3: TGCGCCAGCAGCTTCTCTAGCGAAACCTCCTACAATGAGCAGTTCTTC. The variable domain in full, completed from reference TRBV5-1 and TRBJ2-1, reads KAGVTQTPRYLIKTRGQQVTLSCSPISGHRSVSWYQQTPGQGLQFLFEYFSETQRNKGNFPGRFSGRQFSNSRSEMNVSTLELGDSALYLCASSFSSETSYNEQFFGPGTRLTVL.